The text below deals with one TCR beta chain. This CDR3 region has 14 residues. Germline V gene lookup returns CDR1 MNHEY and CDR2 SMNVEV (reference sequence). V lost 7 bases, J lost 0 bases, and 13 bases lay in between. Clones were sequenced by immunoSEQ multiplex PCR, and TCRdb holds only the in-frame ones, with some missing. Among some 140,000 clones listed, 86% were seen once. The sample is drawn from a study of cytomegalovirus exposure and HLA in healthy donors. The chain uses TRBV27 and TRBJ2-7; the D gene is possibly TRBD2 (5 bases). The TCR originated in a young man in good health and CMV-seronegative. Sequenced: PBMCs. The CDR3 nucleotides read TGTGCCAGCAAGCCAGCGGTAAGCTCCTACGAGCAGTACTTC. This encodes CASKPAVSSYEQYF.